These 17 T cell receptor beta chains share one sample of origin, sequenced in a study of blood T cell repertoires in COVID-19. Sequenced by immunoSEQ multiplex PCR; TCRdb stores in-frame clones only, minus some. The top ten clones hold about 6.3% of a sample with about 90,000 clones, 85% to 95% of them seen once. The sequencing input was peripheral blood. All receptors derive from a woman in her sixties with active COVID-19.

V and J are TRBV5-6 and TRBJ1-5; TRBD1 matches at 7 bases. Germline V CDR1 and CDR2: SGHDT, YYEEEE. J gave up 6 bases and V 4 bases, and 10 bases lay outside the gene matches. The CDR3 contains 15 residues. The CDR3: CASSNRDRSGQPQHF. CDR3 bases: TGTGCCAGCAGCAACAGGGACAGATCGGGTCAGCCCCAGCATTTT.

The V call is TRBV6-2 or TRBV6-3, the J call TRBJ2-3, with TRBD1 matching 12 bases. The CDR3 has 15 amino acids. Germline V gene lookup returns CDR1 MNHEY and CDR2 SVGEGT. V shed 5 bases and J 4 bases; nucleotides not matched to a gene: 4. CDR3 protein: CASSGTGGLADTQYF. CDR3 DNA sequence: TGTGCCAGCAGTGGGACAGGGGGCCTCGCAGATACGCAGTATTTT.

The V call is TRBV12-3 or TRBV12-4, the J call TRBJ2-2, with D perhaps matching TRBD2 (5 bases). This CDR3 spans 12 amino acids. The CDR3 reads CAESPSGGELFF. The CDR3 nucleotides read TGTGCAGAGTCTCCCAGCGGCGGGGAGCTGTTTTTT.

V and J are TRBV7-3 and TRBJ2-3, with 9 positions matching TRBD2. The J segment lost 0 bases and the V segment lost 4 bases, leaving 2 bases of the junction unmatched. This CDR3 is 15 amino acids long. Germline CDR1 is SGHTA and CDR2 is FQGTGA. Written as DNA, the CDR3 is TGTGCCAGCAGCTCACTAGCGGGTAGCACAGATACGCAGTATTTT. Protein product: CASSSLAGSTDTQYF.

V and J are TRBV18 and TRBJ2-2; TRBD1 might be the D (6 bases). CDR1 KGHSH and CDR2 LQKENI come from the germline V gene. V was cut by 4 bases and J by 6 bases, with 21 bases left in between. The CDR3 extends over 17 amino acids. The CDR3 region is CASSHSKQGVGAGELFF. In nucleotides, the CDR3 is TGTGCCAGCTCACATTCAAAACAGGGCGTGGGCGCCGGGGAGCTGTTTTTT.

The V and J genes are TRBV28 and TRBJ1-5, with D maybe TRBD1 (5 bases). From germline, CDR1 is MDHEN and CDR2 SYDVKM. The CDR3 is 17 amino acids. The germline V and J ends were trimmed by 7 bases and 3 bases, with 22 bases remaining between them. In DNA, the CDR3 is TGTGCCAGCAATTATTGGGTATGGGGCAGGAACAATCAGCCCCAGCATTTT. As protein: CASNYWVWGRNNQPQHF.

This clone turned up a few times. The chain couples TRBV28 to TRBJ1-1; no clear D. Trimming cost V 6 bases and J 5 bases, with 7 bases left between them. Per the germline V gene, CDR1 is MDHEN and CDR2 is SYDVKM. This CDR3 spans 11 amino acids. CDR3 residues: CASRRGTEAFF. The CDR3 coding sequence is TGTGCCAGCAGACGGGGAACTGAAGCTTTCTTT.

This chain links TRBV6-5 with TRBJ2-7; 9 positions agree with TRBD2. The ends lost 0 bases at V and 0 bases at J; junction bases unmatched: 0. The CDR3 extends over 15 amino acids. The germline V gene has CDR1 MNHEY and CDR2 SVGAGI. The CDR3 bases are TGTGCCAGCAGTTACTCAGCGGGAGGCTCCTACGAGCAGTACTTC. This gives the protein CASSYSAGGSYEQYF.

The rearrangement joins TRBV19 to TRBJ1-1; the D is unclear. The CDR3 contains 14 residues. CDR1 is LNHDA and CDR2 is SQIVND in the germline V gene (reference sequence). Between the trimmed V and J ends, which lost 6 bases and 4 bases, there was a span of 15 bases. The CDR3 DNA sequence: TGTGCCAGTAGGAGGGATAGAGACGGCACTGAAGCTTTCTTT. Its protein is CASRRDRDGTEAFF.

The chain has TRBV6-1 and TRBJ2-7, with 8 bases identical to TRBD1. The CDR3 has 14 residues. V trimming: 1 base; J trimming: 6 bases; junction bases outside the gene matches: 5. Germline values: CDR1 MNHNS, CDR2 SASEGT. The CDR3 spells CASSEGTGRSEQYF. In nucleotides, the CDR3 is TGTGCCAGCAGTGAAGGGACAGGGAGAAGCGAGCAGTACTTC.

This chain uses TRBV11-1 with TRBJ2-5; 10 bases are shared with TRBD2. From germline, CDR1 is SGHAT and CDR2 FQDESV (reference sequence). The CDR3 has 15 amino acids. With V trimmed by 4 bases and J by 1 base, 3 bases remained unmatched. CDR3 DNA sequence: TGTGCCAGCAGCTCAACTAGCGGGACCCAAGAGACCCAGTACTTC. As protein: CASSSTSGTQETQYF.

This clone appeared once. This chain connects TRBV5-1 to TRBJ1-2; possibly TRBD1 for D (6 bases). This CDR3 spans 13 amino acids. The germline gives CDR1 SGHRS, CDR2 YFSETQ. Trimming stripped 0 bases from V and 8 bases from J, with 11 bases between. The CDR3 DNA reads TGCGCCAGCAGCTTGGTCAGGGGAGCGGGCTACACCTTC. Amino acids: CASSLVRGAGYTF.

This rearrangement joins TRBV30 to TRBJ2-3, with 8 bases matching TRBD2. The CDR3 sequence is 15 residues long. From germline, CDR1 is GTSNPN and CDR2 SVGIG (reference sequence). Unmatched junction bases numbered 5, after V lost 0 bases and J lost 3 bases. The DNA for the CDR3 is TGTGCCTGGAGTGTAGCGGGAGTGGGGACAGATACGCAGTATTTT. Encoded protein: CAWSVAGVGTDTQYF.

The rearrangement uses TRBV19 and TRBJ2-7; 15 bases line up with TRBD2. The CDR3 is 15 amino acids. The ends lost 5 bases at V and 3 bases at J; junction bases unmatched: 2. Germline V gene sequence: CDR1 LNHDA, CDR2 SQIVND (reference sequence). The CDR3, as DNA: TGTGCCAGTAGTTCGGGACTAGCGGGAGGCTACGAGCAGTACTTC. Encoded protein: CASSSGLAGGYEQYF.

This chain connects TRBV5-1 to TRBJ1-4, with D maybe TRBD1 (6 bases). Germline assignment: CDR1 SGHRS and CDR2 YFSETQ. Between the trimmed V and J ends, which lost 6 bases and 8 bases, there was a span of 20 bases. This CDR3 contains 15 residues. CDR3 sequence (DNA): TGCGCCAGCACCCGGGACACCTCGGGACCCGAAAAACTGTTTTTT. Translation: CASTRDTSGPEKLFF.

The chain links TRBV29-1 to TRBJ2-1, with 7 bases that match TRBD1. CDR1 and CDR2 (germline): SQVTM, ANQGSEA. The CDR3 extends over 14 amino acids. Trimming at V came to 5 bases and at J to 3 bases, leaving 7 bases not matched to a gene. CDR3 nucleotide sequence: TGCAGCGTTTTTCAGGGGGTCATCTACAATGAGCAGTTCTTC. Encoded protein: CSVFQGVIYNEQFF.

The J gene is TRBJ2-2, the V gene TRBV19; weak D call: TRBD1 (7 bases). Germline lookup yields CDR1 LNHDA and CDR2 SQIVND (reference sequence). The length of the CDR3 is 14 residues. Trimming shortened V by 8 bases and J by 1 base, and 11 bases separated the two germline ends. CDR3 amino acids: CASLQGGNTGELFF. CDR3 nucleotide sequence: TGTGCCAGTCTCCAGGGGGGGAACACCGGGGAGCTGTTTTTT.